This T cell receptor (beta chain) was sequenced during a study of blood T cell repertoires in COVID-19. Across the whole study: Some COVID-19 samples were acute and others convalescent; all came from the United States, Italy and Spain. Sample material is recorded as cDNA or gDNA derived from T cells, B-cell-depleted T cells, or PBMCs.

As processed by the authors: It was from reference gene primer amplification that nucleated cell counts were estimated. Produced via immunoSEQ multiplex PCR; TCRdb's table is partial and in-frame only. The V and J calls and clone size were taken over from that table, and D and trimming were inferred from the DNA. In the table there are more than 200,000 clones, around 83% of which are singletons. CDR1 and CDR2 (germline): SGDLS, YYNGEE. V trimming: 0 bases; J trimming: 9 bases; junction bases outside the gene matches: 10. The CDR3 runs to 16 residues. Sequenced input: peripheral blood. The TCR was taken from a woman in her 40s who had recovered from COVID-19. The chain combines TRBV9 with TRBJ2-1; 9 nucleotides agree with TRBD2. The CDR3 DNA reads as TGTGCCAGCAGCGTAGCGGGTGCGGGGGGGCAAAGTGAGCAGTTCTTC. The encoded protein is CASSVAGAGGQSEQFF. The full variable domain, with the rest looked up from reference TRBV9 and TRBJ2-1, is DSGVTQTPKHLITATGQRVTLRCSPRSGDLSVYWYQQSLDQGLQFLIQYYNGEERAKGNILERFSAQQFPDLHSELNLSSLELGDSALYFCASSVAGAGGQSEQFFGPGTRLTVL.